Following are 8 T cell receptor beta chains from one sample sequenced in a study of T cell responses to AZD1222 COVID-19 vaccine. TCRdb's table, derived via immunoSEQ multiplex PCR, lists solely in-frame clones and lacks some. The sample lists 170,000 or so clones; about nine tenths were seen once. The starting material was peripheral blood, obtained on day 0 of AZD1222 vaccination. These receptors all stem from an adult in good health.

This chain links TRBV10-2 with TRBJ2-7, with a weak D call TRBD2 (7 bases). V was pared by 2 bases and J by 11 bases, with 10 bases between. Germline V gene sequence: CDR1 WSHSY, CDR2 SAAADI. This CDR3 is built from 11 residues. Written as DNA, the CDR3 is TGCGCCAGCAGTGAGAGGGGGGGCGAGTACTTC. Protein: CASSERGGEYF.

V gene TRBV7-9 combines with J gene TRBJ2-5; 7 nucleotides align to TRBD1. The CDR3 extends over 14 amino acids. V trimming: 2 bases; J trimming: 7 bases; junction bases outside the gene matches: 7. Germline V lookup: CDR1 SEHNR, CDR2 FQNEAQ (reference sequence). The CDR3 region has the DNA TGTGCCAGCAGCTTACCCACAGGGGTCGGGACCCAGTACTTC. Translation: CASSLPTGVGTQYF.

This clone has a handful of counts. CDR3 sequence (DNA): TGTGCCAGCACCAGGAATGTGAACACTGAAGCTTTCTTT. Its protein product is CASTRNVNTEAFF. The chain couples TRBV27 to TRBJ1-1, with D unresolved. Trimming shortened V by 7 bases and J by 0 bases, and 9 bases separated the two germline ends. The CDR3 covers 13 residues. Germline CDR1 is MNHEY and CDR2 is SMNVEV (reference sequence).

The V and J genes are TRBV11-2 and TRBJ2-7; TRBD1 agrees at 8 bases. Germline V gives CDR1 SGHAT, CDR2 FQNNGV. V lost 3 bases to trimming and J lost 3 bases; unmatched junction nucleotides: 10. The length of the CDR3 is 16 residues. The CDR3 bases are TGTGCCAGCAGCTTCGGGGGCGGGACAGGTTTCTACGAGCAGTACTTC. This encodes CASSFGGGTGFYEQYF.

This clone was counted only a few times. V and J are TRBV20-1 and TRBJ2-7; 7 bases align to TRBD1. The CDR3 spans 14 residues. The germline V gene has CDR1 DFQATT and CDR2 SNEGSKA (reference sequence). Trimming at V came to 3 bases and at J to 1 base, leaving 6 bases not matched to a gene. CDR3: CSASKGGASYEQYF. DNA for the CDR3: TGCAGTGCTAGTAAAGGGGGCGCATCCTACGAGCAGTACTTC.

This clone was seen just once. The chain joins TRBV5-1 to TRBJ2-3, with D perhaps assigned TRBD1 or TRBD2 (6 bases each). In germline, CDR1 is SGHRS, CDR2 YFSETQ. CDR3 length: 17 amino acids. The ends were cut back, 2 bases at V and 4 bases at J, with 20 bases in the middle. CDR3 sequence (DNA): TGCGCCAGCAGCTTCACCAGGGGTGCAAGGGGGGCAGATACGCAGTATTTT. It specifies CASSFTRGARGADTQYF.

The J gene is TRBJ2-7, the V gene TRBV5-4; 8 nucleotides line up with TRBD2. V was pared by 0 bases and J by 4 bases, with 6 bases of the junction left unmatched. The CDR3 is 15 residues long. From germline, CDR1 is SGHNT and CDR2 YYREEE (reference sequence). This CDR3 is CASSLGSGGVYEQYF. CDR3 sequence (DNA): TGTGCCAGCAGCTTGGGTTCGGGGGGGGTTTACGAGCAGTACTTC. Filled out from reference TRBV5-4 and TRBJ2-7, the complete variable domain reads ETGVTQSPTHLIKTRGQQVTLRCSSQSGHNTVSWYQQALGQGPQFIFQYYREEENGRGNFPPRFSGLQFPNYSSELNVNALELDDSALYLCASSLGSGGVYEQYFGPGTRLTVT.

This clone showed up just once. The chain is built from TRBV5-5 and TRBJ2-7; 8 positions match TRBD2. The CDR3 runs to 16 residues. Trimming took 0 bases from V and 3 from J; bases not matched to a gene: 8. The germline CDR1 and CDR2 sequences are SGHKS and YYEKEE (reference sequence). CDR3 sequence reads: CASSLAMREASYEQYF. The CDR3 DNA follows: TGTGCCAGCAGCTTGGCCATGCGGGAGGCCAGCTACGAGCAGTACTTC.